This entry lists 14 T cell receptor beta chains sequenced from one sample in a study of beta chain features in type 1 diabetes. The study reverse transcribed the entire isolated RNA, so it sequenced expressed TCRB transcripts. The method was immunoSEQ multiplex PCR; TCRdb's version includes in-frame clones alone and lacks a portion of them. The sample includes 150,000 or so clones, 48% of them seen just once. The sequencing sample was made of Tregs from blood. These receptors came from a man between 18 and 35 years old in good health.

J is TRBJ1-1 and V is TRBV29-1, with a weak D call TRBD1 (6 bases). V dropped 4 bases and J dropped 5 bases, with 14 bases sitting between them. The CDR3 runs to 13 residues. Looked up from germline, CDR1 is SQVTM and CDR2 is ANQGSEA. Here the CDR3 DNA reads TGCAGCGTTGGGCGGGGGGCTGGGACTGAAGCTTTCTTT. It specifies CSVGRGAGTEAFF.

This clone turned up a few times. The chain links TRBV7-9 to TRBJ2-7; D may be TRBD2 (5 bases). CDR1 and CDR2 (germline): SEHNR, FQNEAQ (reference sequence). The CDR3 is 17 residues long. Trimming pared 1 base from V and 0 bases from J, leaving 16 bases between. The CDR3 DNA sequence: TGTGCCAGCAGCTTAGGGACTTCACCGACCATCTCCTACGAGCAGTACTTC. It encodes CASSLGTSPTISYEQYF.

This chain joins TRBV30 and TRBJ2-1; 9 bases line up with TRBD2. V shed 3 bases, J shed 6 bases, and the junction held 6 bases outside the gene matches. This CDR3 is 14 amino acids long. In germline, CDR1 is GTSNPN, CDR2 SVGIG (reference sequence). The DNA of the CDR3 is TGTGCCTGGAGACCAGCGGGGGGTCGCAATGAGCAGTTCTTC. It yields the protein CAWRPAGGRNEQFF.

Concerning this clone itself: Different DNA sequences within this sample yield the same CDR3. The J gene is TRBJ2-7, the V gene TRBV18; 9 bases align to TRBD2. V was clipped by 4 bases and J by 1 base; unmatched bases: 8. Germline assignment: CDR1 KGHSH and CDR2 LQKENI. This CDR3 spans 16 amino acids. The CDR3 loop is CASSRHLAGISYEQYF. CDR3 nucleotide sequence: TGTGCCAGCTCACGGCATCTAGCGGGAATTTCCTACGAGCAGTACTTC.

V is TRBV9 and J is TRBJ2-5; 8 bases agree with TRBD1. Germline-derived CDR1 and CDR2 are SGDLS and YYNGEE. Trimming cost V 0 bases and J 5 bases; bases outside gene matches: 15. The CDR3 runs 18 residues. The CDR3 sequence: CASSVALFRGQGYETQYF. The CDR3 nucleotides are TGTGCCAGCAGCGTAGCCCTTTTCCGCGGACAGGGATATGAGACCCAGTACTTC.

This chain links TRBV7-2 with TRBJ2-7; tentative D call: TRBD2 (5 bases). The germline CDR1 and CDR2 sequences are SGHTA and FQGNSA. Between the trimmed V and J ends, which lost 1 base and 3 bases, there was a span of 10 bases. The CDR3 contains 14 residues. CDR3 DNA sequence: TGTGCCAGCAGCTTAGGGGAGCGAGTCTACGAGCAGTACTTC. Residues: CASSLGERVYEQYF. The full variable domain, rest sourced from reference TRBV7-2 and TRBJ2-7, is GAGVSQSPSNKVTEKGKDVELRCDPISGHTALYWYRQSLGQGLEFLIYFQGNSAPDKSGLPSDRFSAERTGGSVSTLTIQRTQQEDSAVYLCASSLGERVYEQYFGPGTRLTVT.

The V gene is TRBV6-4, the J gene TRBJ1-1; the D gene is possibly TRBD1 (6 bases). Trimming cost V 4 bases and J 7 bases, with 13 bases left between them. Per germline, CDR1 MRHNA and CDR2 SNTAGT. The CDR3 has 13 amino acids. The CDR3 region has the DNA TGTGCCAGCAGTGCAGGGGCCCCCGGTGAAGCTTTCTTT. It codes for CASSAGAPGEAFF.

The chain recombines TRBV7-9 with TRBJ2-1, with TRBD1 matching over 7 bases. The CDR3 runs 16 residues. The junction had 12 bases not matched to a gene; V was cut back by 5 bases and J by 5 bases. The V gene's germline CDR1 is SEHNR and CDR2 FQNEAQ (reference sequence). In nucleotides, the CDR3 is TGTGCCAGCAGCCCGTCGCCCGACAGGGTAAACAATGAGCAGTTCTTC. It encodes CASSPSPDRVNNEQFF.

This clone was counted a few times. V is TRBV5-1 and J is TRBJ2-3; the match to TRBD2 covers 10 bases. J was trimmed by 6 bases and V by 1 base; bases with no gene match: 5. This CDR3 is 15 amino acids long. In germline, CDR1 is SGHRS, CDR2 YFSETQ. DNA of the CDR3: TGCGCCAGCAGCTTGAGTCTAGCGGGAGCCGATACGCAGTATTTT. It is translated as CASSLSLAGADTQYF.

The rearrangement joins TRBV5-1 to TRBJ2-1; D is undetermined. V was cut by 4 bases and J by 9 bases, with 11 bases left in between. CDR1 SGHRS and CDR2 YFSETQ come from the germline V gene. There are 12 residues in the CDR3. The CDR3 here is CASSMITGEQFF. The CDR3 DNA reads as TGCGCCAGCAGCATGATCACGGGTGAGCAGTTCTTC.

The chain combines TRBV18 with TRBJ1-2; 7 nucleotides line up with TRBD1. J was trimmed by 6 bases and V by 6 bases; bases with no gene match: 13. The germline gives CDR1 KGHSH, CDR2 LQKENI. The CDR3 length is 15 residues. The CDR3 DNA reads TGTGCCAGCTCCCCGGGGATCGGAGGACAGGATGGCTACACCTTC. It yields the protein CASSPGIGGQDGYTF.

V usage is TRBV7-2 and J usage is TRBJ2-5; TRBD1 matches 10 bases. The CDR3 spans 14 residues. Losses at the gene ends were 3 bases for V and 5 bases for J; bases not matched to a gene: 3. Germline lookup yields CDR1 SGHTA and CDR2 FQGNSA. DNA of the CDR3: TGTGCCAGCAGCTTGGACAGGGGGGAGGAGACCCAGTACTTC. Its translation: CASSLDRGEETQYF.

The gene calls are TRBV5-1 and TRBJ1-1; D may be TRBD1 (5 bases). Germline CDR1 and CDR2: SGHRS and YFSETQ. The CDR3 sequence is 14 residues long. With 5 bases removed from V and 1 base from J, the gap between germline ends came to 12 bases. Here the CDR3 reads CASRFRGANTEAFF. CDR3 nucleotide sequence: TGCGCCAGCAGGTTCCGTGGGGCGAACACTGAAGCTTTCTTT.

The chain couples TRBV30 to TRBJ2-4; no reliable D call. Trimming shortened V by 5 bases and J by 8 bases, and 13 bases separated the two germline ends. Germline values: CDR1 GTSNPN, CDR2 SVGIG (reference sequence). The CDR3 length is 12 residues. CDR3 in DNA: TGTGCCTGGGACTTGAGTGGCGACATTCAGTACTTC. Its translation is CAWDLSGDIQYF.